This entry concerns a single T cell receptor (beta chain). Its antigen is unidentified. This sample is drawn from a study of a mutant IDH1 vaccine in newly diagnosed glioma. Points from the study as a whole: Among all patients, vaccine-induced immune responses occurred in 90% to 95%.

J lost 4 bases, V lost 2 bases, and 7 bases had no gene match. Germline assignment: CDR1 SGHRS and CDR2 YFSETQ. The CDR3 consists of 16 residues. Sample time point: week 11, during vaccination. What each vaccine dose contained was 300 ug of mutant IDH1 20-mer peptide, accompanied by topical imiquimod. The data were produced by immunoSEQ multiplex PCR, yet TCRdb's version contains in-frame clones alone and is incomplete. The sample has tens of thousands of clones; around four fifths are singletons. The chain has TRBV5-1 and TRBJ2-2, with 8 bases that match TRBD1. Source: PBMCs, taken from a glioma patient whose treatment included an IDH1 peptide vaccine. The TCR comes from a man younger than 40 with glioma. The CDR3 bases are TGCGCCAGCAGCTTCCCGACAGGGGTCTCCACCGGGGAGCTGTTTTTT. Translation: CASSFPTGVSTGELFF.